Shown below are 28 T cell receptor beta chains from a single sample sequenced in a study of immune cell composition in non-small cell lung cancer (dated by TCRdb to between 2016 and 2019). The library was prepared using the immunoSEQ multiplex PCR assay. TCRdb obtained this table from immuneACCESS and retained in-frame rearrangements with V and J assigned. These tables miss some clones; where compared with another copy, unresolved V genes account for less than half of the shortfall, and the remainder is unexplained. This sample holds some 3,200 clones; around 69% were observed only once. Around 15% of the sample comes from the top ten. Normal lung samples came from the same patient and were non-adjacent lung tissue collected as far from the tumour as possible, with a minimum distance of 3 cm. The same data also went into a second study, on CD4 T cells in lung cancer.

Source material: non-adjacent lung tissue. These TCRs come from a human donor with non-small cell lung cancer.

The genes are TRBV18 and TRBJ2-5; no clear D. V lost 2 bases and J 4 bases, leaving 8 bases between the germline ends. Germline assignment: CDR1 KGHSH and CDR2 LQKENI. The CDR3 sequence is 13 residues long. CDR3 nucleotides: TGTGCCAGCTCACCAGGCCGCGGAGAGACCCAGTACTTC. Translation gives CASSPGRGETQYF.

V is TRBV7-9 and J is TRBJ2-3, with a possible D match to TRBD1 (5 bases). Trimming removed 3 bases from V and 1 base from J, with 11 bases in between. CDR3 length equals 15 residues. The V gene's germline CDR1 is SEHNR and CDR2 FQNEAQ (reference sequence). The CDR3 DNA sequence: TGTGCCAGCAGCTTTGGGGCCCTCGGCACAGATACGCAGTATTTT. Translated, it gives CASSFGALGTDTQYF.

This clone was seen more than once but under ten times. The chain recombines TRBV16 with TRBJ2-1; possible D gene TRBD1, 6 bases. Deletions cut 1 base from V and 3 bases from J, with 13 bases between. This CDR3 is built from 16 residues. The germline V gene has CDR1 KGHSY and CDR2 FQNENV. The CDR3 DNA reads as TGTGCCAGCAGCCAATGGGAAAGACAGGACTACAATGAGCAGTTCTTC. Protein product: CASSQWERQDYNEQFF.

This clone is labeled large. The CDR3 nucleotides are TGCGCCAGCAGCTTAGCACCTCTAGCGGGAAGGGCCGGGGAGCTGTTTTTT. It yields the protein CASSLAPLAGRAGELFF. The chain carries TRBV5-1 and TRBJ2-2; 9 nucleotides align to TRBD2. The junction had 11 bases not matched to a gene; V was cut back by 2 bases and J by 6 bases. The CDR3 loop spans 17 amino acids. Germline-derived CDR1 and CDR2 are SGHRS and YFSETQ.

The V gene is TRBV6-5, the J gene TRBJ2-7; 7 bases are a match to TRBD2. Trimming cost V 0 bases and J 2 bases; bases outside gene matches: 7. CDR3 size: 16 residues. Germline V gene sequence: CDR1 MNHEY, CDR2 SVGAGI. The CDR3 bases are TGTGCCAGCAGTTACTCCGGGGAGGGGATCCCCTACGAGCAGTACTTC. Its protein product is CASSYSGEGIPYEQYF.

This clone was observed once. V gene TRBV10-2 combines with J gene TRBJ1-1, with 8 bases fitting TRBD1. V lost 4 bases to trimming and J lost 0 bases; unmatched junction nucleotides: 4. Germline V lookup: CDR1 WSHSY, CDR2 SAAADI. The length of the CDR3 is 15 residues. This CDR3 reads CASSGVDRVNTEAFF. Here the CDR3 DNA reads TGCGCCAGCAGTGGGGTGGACAGGGTGAACACTGAAGCTTTCTTT.

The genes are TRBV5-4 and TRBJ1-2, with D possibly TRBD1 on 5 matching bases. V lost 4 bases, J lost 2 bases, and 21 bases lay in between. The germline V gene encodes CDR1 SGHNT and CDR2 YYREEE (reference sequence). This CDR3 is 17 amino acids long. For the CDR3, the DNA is TGTGCCAGCAGCGCGGGGCAGGGTCCCCTCAACAACTATGGCTACACCTTC. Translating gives CASSAGQGPLNNYGYTF.

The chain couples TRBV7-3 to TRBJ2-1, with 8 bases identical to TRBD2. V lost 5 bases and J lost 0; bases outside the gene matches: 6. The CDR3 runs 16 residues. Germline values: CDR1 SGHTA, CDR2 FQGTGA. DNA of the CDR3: TGTGCCAGCAGCGCATACAGCGGGAGCTCCTACAATGAGCAGTTCTTC. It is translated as CASSAYSGSSYNEQFF.

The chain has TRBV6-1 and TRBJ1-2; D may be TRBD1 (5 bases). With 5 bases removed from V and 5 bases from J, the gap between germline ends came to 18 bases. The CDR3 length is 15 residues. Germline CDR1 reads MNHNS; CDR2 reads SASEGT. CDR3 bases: TGTGCCAGCAGTTCCGGTGGGGGGGGATTTTATGGCTACACCTTC. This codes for CASSSGGGGFYGYTF.

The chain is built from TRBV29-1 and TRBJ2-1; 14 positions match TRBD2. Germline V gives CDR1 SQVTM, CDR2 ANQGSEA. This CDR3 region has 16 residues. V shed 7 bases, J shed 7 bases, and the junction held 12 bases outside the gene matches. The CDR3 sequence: CSAGGLAGVRVNEQFF. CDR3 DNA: TGCAGCGCTGGGGGACTAGCGGGAGTAAGGGTGAATGAGCAGTTCTTC.

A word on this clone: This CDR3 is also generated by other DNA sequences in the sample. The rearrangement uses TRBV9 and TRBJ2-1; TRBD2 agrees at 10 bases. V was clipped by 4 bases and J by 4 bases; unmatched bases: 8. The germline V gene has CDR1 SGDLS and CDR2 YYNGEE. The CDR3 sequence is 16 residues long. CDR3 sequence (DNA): TGTGCCAGCAGCCCTCGGACTAGCGGAACATACAATGAGCAGTTCTTC. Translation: CASSPRTSGTYNEQFF.

The CDR3 DNA follows: TGTGCCAGCAGCTCAAGCCCCGGACTAGCGGGAGGGAATGAGCAGTTCTTC. This codes for CASSSSPGLAGGNEQFF. The chain uses TRBV7-9 and TRBJ2-1; TRBD2 agrees at 15 bases. With 4 bases clipped from V and 7 bases from J, the junction kept 8 bases outside the gene matches. Germline V gene lookup returns CDR1 SEHNR and CDR2 FQNEAQ (reference sequence). The CDR3 covers 17 residues.

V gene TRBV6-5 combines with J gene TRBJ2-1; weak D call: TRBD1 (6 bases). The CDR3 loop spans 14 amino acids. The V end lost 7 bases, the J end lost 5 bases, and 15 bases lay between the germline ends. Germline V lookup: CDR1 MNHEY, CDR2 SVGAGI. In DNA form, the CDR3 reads TGTGCCAGCAAGCAGGGGCATTCAAACAATGAGCAGTTCTTC. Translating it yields CASKQGHSNNEQFF.

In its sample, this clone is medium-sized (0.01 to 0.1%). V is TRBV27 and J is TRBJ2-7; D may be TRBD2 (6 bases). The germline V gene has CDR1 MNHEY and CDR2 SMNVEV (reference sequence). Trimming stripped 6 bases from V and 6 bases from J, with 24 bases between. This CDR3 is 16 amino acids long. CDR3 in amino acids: CASSPAGLAGSGEQYV. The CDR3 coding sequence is TGTGCCAGCAGCCCTGCGGGGTTAGCAGGATCTGGCGAGCAGTACGTC.

As DNA, the CDR3 is TGCGCCAGCAGCCTCTCCACAGGTAACACCGGGGAGCTGTTTTTT. Translating gives CASSLSTGNTGELFF. V is TRBV5-1 and J is TRBJ2-2, with D possibly being TRBD1 (5 bases). In germline, CDR1 is SGHRS, CDR2 YFSETQ. The V and J ends lost 4 bases and 2 bases respectively, with 12 bases between them. The CDR3 is 15 amino acids. Combining the CDR3 with reference TRBV5-1 and TRBJ2-2 gives the whole variable domain KAGVTQTPRYLIKTRGQQVTLSCSPISGHRSVSWYQQTPGQGLQFLFEYFSETQRNKGNFPGRFSGRQFSNSRSEMNVSTLELGDSALYLCASSLSTGNTGELFFGEGSRLTVL.

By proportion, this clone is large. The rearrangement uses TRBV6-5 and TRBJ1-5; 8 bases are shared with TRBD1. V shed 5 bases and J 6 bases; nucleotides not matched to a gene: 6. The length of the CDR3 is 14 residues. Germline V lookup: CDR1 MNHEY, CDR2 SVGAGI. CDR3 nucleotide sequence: TGTGCCAGCAGTCCAGGGGGCTGGAGTCAGCCCCAGCATTTT. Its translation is CASSPGGWSQPQHF.

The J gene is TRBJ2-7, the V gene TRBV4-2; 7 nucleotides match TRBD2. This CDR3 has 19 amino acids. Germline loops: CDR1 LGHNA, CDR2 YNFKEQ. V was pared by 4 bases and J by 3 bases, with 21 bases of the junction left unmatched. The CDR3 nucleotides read TGTGCCAGCAGCCCTTTAACCCCCGGGACTAATCGCCCCGGCTACGAGCAGTACTTC. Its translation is CASSPLTPGTNRPGYEQYF.

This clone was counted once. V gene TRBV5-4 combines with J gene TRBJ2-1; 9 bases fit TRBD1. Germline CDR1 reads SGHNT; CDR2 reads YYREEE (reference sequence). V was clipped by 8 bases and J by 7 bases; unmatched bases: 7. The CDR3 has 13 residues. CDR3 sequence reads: CASNRDRVNEQFF. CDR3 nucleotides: TGTGCCAGTAACCGGGACAGGGTGAATGAGCAGTTCTTC.

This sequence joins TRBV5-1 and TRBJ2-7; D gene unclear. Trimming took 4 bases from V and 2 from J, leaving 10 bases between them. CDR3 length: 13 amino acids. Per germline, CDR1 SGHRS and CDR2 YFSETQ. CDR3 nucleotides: TGCGCCAGCAGCCAGGCTGTAACCTACGAGCAGTACTTC. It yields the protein CASSQAVTYEQYF.

The CDR3 region is CASSEASGSTDTQYF. CDR3 coding DNA: TGTGCCAGCAGTGAAGCTAGCGGGAGCACAGATACGCAGTATTTT. The V and J genes are TRBV6-1 and TRBJ2-3; 7 bases align to TRBD2. The CDR3 contains 15 residues. Germline V gene data show CDR1 as MNHNS and CDR2 as SASEGT. Trimming cost V 0 bases and J 0 bases; bases outside gene matches: 0.

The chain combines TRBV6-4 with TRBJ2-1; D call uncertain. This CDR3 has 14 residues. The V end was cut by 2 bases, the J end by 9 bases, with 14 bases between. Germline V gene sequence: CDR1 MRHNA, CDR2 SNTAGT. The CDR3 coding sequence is TGTGCCAGCAGTGACCGAGCCTCAGGCTCTGAGCAGTTCTTC. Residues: CASSDRASGSEQFF.

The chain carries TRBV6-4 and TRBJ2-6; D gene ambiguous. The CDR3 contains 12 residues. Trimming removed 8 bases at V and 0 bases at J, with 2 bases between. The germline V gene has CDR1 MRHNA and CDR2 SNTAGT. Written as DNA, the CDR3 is TGTGCCAGCCTCTCTGGGGCCAACGTCCTGACTTTC. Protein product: CASLSGANVLTF.

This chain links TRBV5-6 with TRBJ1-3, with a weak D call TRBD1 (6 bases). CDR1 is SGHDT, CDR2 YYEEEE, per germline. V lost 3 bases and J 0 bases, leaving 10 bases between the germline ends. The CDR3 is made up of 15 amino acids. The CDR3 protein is CASSSRTVSGNTIYF. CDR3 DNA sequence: TGTGCCAGCAGCTCCCGGACAGTCTCTGGAAACACCATATATTTT.

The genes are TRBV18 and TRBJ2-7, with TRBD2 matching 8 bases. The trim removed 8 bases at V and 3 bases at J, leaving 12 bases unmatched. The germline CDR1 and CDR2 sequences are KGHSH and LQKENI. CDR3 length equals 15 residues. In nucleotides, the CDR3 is TGTGCCAGCGCCAGGGCGGGAGGCTCCGACTACGAGCAGTACTTC. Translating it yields CASARAGGSDYEQYF.

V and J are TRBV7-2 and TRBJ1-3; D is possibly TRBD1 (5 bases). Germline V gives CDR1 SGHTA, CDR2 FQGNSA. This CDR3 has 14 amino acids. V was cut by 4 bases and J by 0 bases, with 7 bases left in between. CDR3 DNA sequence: TGTGCCAGCAGCTGGAGGGGCTCTGGAAACACCATATATTTT. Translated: CASSWRGSGNTIYF. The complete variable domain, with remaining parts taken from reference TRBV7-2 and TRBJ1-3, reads GAGVSQSPSNKVTEKGKDVELRCDPISGHTALYWYRQSLGQGLEFLIYFQGNSAPDKSGLPSDRFSAERTGGSVSTLTIQRTQQEDSAVYLCASSWRGSGNTIYFGEGSWLTVV.

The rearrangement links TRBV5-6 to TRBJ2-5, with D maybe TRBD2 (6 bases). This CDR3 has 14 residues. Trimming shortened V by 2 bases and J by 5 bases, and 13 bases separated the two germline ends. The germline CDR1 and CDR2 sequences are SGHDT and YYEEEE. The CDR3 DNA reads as TGTGCCAGCAGCTTCGGCGGGATCGATGAGACCCAGTACTTC. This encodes CASSFGGIDETQYF.

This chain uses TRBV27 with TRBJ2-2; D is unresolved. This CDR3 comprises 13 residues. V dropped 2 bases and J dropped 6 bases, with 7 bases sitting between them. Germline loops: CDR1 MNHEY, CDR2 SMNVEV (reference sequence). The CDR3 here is CASSLGPPGELFF. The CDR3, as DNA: TGTGCCAGCAGTTTAGGGCCCCCCGGGGAGCTGTTTTTT.

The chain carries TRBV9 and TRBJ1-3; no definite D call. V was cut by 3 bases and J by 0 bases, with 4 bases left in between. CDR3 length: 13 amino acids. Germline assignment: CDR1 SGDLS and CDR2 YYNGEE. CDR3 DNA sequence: TGTGCCAGCAGCGCAGGCTCTGGAAACACCATATATTTT. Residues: CASSAGSGNTIYF.